The 7 T cell receptor beta chains given below trace back to one sample, sequenced in a study of shared T cell receptors in the human thymus. Repertoires were generated with immunoSEQ multiplex PCR, while TCRdb's copy carries only in-frame clones and drops some. The sample holds roughly 500,000 clones; approximately 80% are singletons and the top ten take about 0.013%. These data were likewise used in another study, on human thymus T cells.

Input material: thymocytes. These receptors originate from a boy in the first two years of life with a congenital heart defect.

The CDR3 loop reads CSVPDGGGYTF. The DNA of the CDR3 is TGCAGCGTGCCCGACGGGGGGGGCTACACCTTC. J is TRBJ1-2 and V is TRBV29-1; D is perhaps TRBD1 (5 bases). The germline gives CDR1 SQVTM, CDR2 ANQGSEA. Trimming left V 6 bases short and J 8 bases short, with 13 bases between. The CDR3 totals 11 residues.

This chain links TRBV2 with TRBJ2-1; 7 positions match TRBD2. CDR1 SNHLY and CDR2 FYNNEI come from the germline V gene. CDR3 length: 17 residues. J was trimmed by 2 bases and V by 8 bases; bases with no gene match: 15. The CDR3 is CASLGTTRPLPYNEQFF. The CDR3 coding sequence is TGTGCCAGCCTCGGGACTACCCGGCCCCTTCCCTACAATGAGCAGTTCTTC.

The rearrangement joins TRBV5-1 to TRBJ2-1; the D is unclear. The CDR3 runs to 16 residues. Germline-derived CDR1 and CDR2 are SGHRS and YFSETQ. Trimming removed 0 bases from V and 5 bases from J, with 15 bases in between. CDR3 bases: TGCGCCAGCAGCTTGGGAAGAGAGAGCGCGGACAATGAGCAGTTCTTC. It specifies CASSLGRESADNEQFF.

The chain joins TRBV5-1 to TRBJ2-7; 8 nucleotides line up with TRBD2. This CDR3 is 14 amino acids long. Germline V gene lookup returns CDR1 SGHRS and CDR2 YFSETQ. J gave up 12 bases and V 5 bases, and 16 bases lay outside the gene matches. This CDR3 reads CASSQHYLSGRGYF. CDR3 bases: TGCGCCAGCAGTCAGCATTACCTCAGCGGGAGAGGGTACTTC.

The rearrangement joins TRBV9 to TRBJ2-7; TRBD2 matches 12 bases. The CDR3 contains 17 residues. With 3 bases clipped from V and 5 bases from J, the junction kept 12 bases outside the gene matches. Germline assignment: CDR1 SGDLS and CDR2 YYNGEE. The CDR3 DNA reads as TGTGCCAGCAGCGCTCCACCTGGACTAGCGGGAACAAACGAGCAGTACTTC. Its translation is CASSAPPGLAGTNEQYF.

The chain combines TRBV6-5 with TRBJ2-5; 8 bases are a match to TRBD1. The DNA end favors TRBJ2-7, so the J call may be wrong. CDR3 length: 14 residues. Germline V lookup: CDR1 MNHEY, CDR2 SVGAGI. The CDR3 is CASSDPDRAYEQYF. In DNA, the CDR3 is TGTGCCAGCAGTGACCCGGACAGGGCCTACGAGCAGTACTTC.

The chain carries TRBV7-8 and TRBJ2-7; 7 bases match TRBD2. The germline gives CDR1 SGHVS, CDR2 FQNEAQ. There are 16 residues in the CDR3. The ends lost 5 bases at V and 0 bases at J; junction bases unmatched: 10. CDR3 bases: TGTGCCAGCAGCGAGCGGGGCAGGGAAGGCTCCTACGAGCAGTACTTC. This codes for CASSERGREGSYEQYF.